These T cell receptor beta chains were read from a single sample in a study of blood T cells in healthy people across ages. TCRdb fed the 5' RACE reads into MiXCR, producing one record per CDR3 protein. The profile shows 1 million or so distinct CDR3 sequences, roughly a quarter of them singletons. These data are also associated with another study on T cells of mothers and their children.

Input material: blood. Receptors were obtained from a girl aged 2-9 years in good health. CDR3s include the opening cysteine and the closing phenylalanine or tryptophan. Each record gives: J gene, D gene, V gene, clone size, CDR3 protein, CDR3 DNA. A D gene is named only where the DNA matches it firmly. Clone size is given for some rows only: seen once, a few or many times, or a class if the clone is expanded.

TRBJ2-5 NA TRBV5-1 few CASSSRVLEETQYF TGCGCCAGCAGCTCCAGGGTGTTGGAGGAGACCCAGTACTTC
TRBJ2-1 TRBD2 TRBV6-6 NA CSGGTGYEQFF TGTTCGGGGGGGACTGGCTATGAGCAGTTCTTC
TRBJ2-5 NA TRBV29-1 few CSVELTDQETQYF TGCAGCGTTGAATTAACAGACCAAGAGACCCAGTACTTC
TRBJ1-1 NA TRBV7-9 NA CASSLELGGTEAFF TGTGCCAGCAGCTTAGAGCTCGGAGGGACTGAAGCTTTCTTT
TRBJ1-5 NA TRBV4-1 few CASSPSGTDNQPQHF TGCGCCAGCAGCCCTTCTGGGACGGATAATCAGCCCCAGCACTTT
TRBJ2-7 TRBD1 TRBV28 few CASSLRPGTGTNEQYF TGTGCCAGCAGTTTACGGCCAGGGACAGGAACAAACGAGCAGTACTTC
TRBJ2-5 NA TRBV19 NA CASSPPDGSQYF TGTGCCAGTAGTCCACCTGATGGGTCCCAGTACTTC
TRBJ1-5 NA TRBV5-1 few CASSLASGNQPQHF TGCGCCAGCAGCTTGGCCTCGGGGAATCAGCCCCAGCATTTT
TRBJ1-1 NA TRBV29-1 few CSVESRGRLLEAFF TGCAGCGTTGAATCCCGGGGCCGCCTTTTGGAAGCTTTCTTT
TRBJ2-2 NA TRBV20-1 few CSASPTTGELFF TGCAGTGCTAGTCCCACCACCGGGGAGCTGTTTTTT
TRBJ1-1 NA TRBV19 NA CANSNVGGLTEAFF TGTGCCAATAGTAACGTCGGGGGGCTTACTGAAGCTTTCTTT
TRBJ2-5 TRBD2 TRBV20-1 few CSSTPELAGEETQYF TGCAGTTCGACCCCGGAACTAGCGGGAGAAGAGACCCAGTACTTC
TRBJ2-2 NA TRBV5-5 NA CASSLGQATGELFF TGTGCCAGCAGCTTGGGACAGGCCACCGGGGAGCTGTTTTTT
TRBJ1-5 NA TRBV24-1 NA CATSGGLPYSNQPHHF TGTGCCACCAGTGGAGGATTGCCCTATAGCAATCAGCCCCACCATTTT
TRBJ1-1 NA TRBV7-8 few CASSPPVNTEAFF TGTGCCAGCAGCCCACCGGTCAACACTGAAGCTTTCTTT
TRBJ2-2 TRBD2 TRBV20-1 NA CSARDGLAGVTGELFF TGCAGTGCTAGAGATGGGCTAGCGGGAGTCACCGGGGAGCTGTTTTTT
TRBJ2-3 TRBD2 TRBV20-1 NA CSARASGRIQDTQYF TGCAGTGCTAGAGCTAGCGGGAGAATTCAAGATACGCAGTATTTT
TRBJ2-7 TRBD2 TRBV10-2 few CASRWTSELDYEQYF TGCGCCAGCAGGTGGACTAGCGAACTTGACTACGAGCAGTACTTC
TRBJ2-1 NA TRBV7-2 NA CASSLALGGANEQFF TGTGCCAGCAGCTTAGCTTTGGGGGGGGCGAATGAGCAGTTCTTC
TRBJ1-4 NA TRBV14 few CASSQRDRINEKLFF TGTGCCAGCAGCCAACGAGACAGGATTAATGAAAAACTGTTTTTT
TRBJ2-7 NA TRBV28 few CASSLGPLGNEQYF TGTGCCAGCAGTTTAGGCCCTCTAGGAAACGAGCAGTACTTC
TRBJ2-5 NA TRBV7-4 NA CARGLREETQYF TGTGCCAGAGGACTAAGGGAAGAGACCCAGTACTTC
TRBJ2-7 TRBD2 TRBV20-1 NA CSALAGEASEQYF TGCAGTGCACTAGCGGGGGAAGCAAGCGAGCAGTACTTC
TRBJ2-6 TRBD2 TRBV7-2 few CASSLELAGGVSGANVLTF TGTGCCAGCAGCTTAGAACTAGCGGGAGGGGTGTCTGGGGCCAACGTCCTGACTTTC
TRBJ1-2 TRBD1 TRBV5-1 NA CASREPGQHYGYTF TGCGCCAGCAGAGAGCCGGGACAGCACTATGGCTACACCTTC
TRBJ2-1 TRBD1 TRBV2 NA CTRGGTGAQKEQFF TGCACCAGGGGGGGGACAGGGGCACAAAAAGAGCAGTTCTTC
TRBJ2-5 TRBD1 TRBV27 few CASSLGQGAREQYF TGTGCCAGCAGTTTAGGACAGGGGGCGAGGGAGCAGTACTTC
TRBJ1-5 NA TRBV28 few CASEVNNQPQHF TGTGCCAGTGAGGTTAACAATCAGCCCCAGCATTTT
TRBJ2-7 TRBD2 TRBV7-9 few CASSLTSGGPRGDEQYF TGTGCCAGCAGCCTCACTAGCGGAGGACCCAGGGGTGACGAGCAGTACTTC
TRBJ2-5 TRBD1 TRBV29-1 NA CSVVGETGAVTQYF TGCAGCGTTGTTGGTGAGACAGGGGCAGTGACCCAGTACTTC
TRBJ2-7 NA TRBV6-5 many CASSLTRTYEQYF TGTGCCAGCAGTTTGACACGTACCTACGAGCAGTACTTC
TRBJ2-7 NA TRBV7-2 NA CASSLTRDTSYEQYF TGTGCCAGCAGTCTCACCCGGGACACCTCCTACGAGCAGTACTTC
TRBJ2-7 NA TRBV11-2 NA CASSFGTGNAGEQYF TGTGCCAGCAGCTTCGGTACAGGGAACGCTGGCGAGCAGTACTTC
TRBJ2-1 TRBD2 TRBV6-6 NA CSSPREDSSSYNEQFF TGTTCTTCCCCACGGGAGGATTCCAGCTCCTACAATGAGCAGTTCTTC
TRBJ2-4 NA TRBV21-1 few CASSARDRGSSGLAKNIQYF TGTGCCAGCAGCGCCCGGGACAGGGGCTCCTCGGGGCTAGCCAAAAACATTCAGTACTTC
TRBJ1-1 NA TRBV10-3 few CAISELLRGGRENTEAFF TGTGCCATCAGTGAGTTATTAAGAGGGGGGCGGGAGAACACTGAAGCTTTCTTT